The clone carrying this T cell receptor (beta chain) was detected only once. Its target is not known. The germline gene is not matched at one end of the junction; a read error may be the cause. CDR3 length equals 14 residues. Germline V gene data show CDR1 as MDHEN and CDR2 as SYDVKM. This sample is drawn from a study of prognosis after radiotherapy for stage I lung cancer. Study as a whole: Tumors proved to be squamous cell carcinoma in seven or eight patients and represented adenocarcinoma in some 11. Metastases at distant sites emerged in several patients after radiotherapy, at a median of 7 months, whereas about 14 showed no significant progression.

Amplicons of TCR beta CDR3 were generated from genomic DNA by two-round multiplex PCR. TRBV and TRBJ genes each had their own specific primers in first-round PCR. MiXCR was run by TCRdb on the multiplex PCR reads, yielding one entry per CDR3 protein. Of approximately 25,000 distinct CDR3 sequences listed, just over 45% were seen once; the top ten hold more than 13%. Peripheral blood, in roughly 6-milliliter volumes, was drawn at each of two time points. General study points: Unique TCR clone counts were lower following stereotactic body radiation therapy (median roughly 10,000 versus 7,000).

The receptor was derived from a donor of 50 years or more with non-small cell lung cancer. This sequence joins TRBV28 and TRBJ2-3; D uncertain. This specimen consisted of PBMCs, obtained before or after stereotactic body radiation therapy (not recorded which). The CDR3 reads CASSFVSGTYTQYF. The CDR3 nucleotides read TGTGCCAGCAGTTTTGTAAGTGGCACATATACGCAGTATTTT. Complete variable domain (other parts from reference TRBV28 and TRBJ2-3): DVKVTQSSRYLVKRTGEKVFLECVQDMDHENMFWYRQDPGLGLRLIYFSYDVKMKEKGDIPEGYSVSREKKERFSLILESASTNQTSMYLCASSFVSGTYTQYFGPGTRLTVL.